This T cell receptor (beta chain) was documented in a study of molecular identifiers for immune sequencing clone quantification. The CDR3 runs to 17 residues. Germline CDR1 reads SGHRS; CDR2 reads YFSETQ. Unmatched junction bases numbered 12, after V lost 4 bases and J lost 4 bases. The use of previously described methods and listed TCR primers produced the bulk TCR libraries. TCRdb ran MiXCR on the PCR reads and lists one entry per CDR3 protein. Seen here are about 640,000 distinct CDR3 sequences, just under 20% observed once, and the top ten hold under 0.95%. Whole-study findings and limits: Underestimated sizes of highly expanded clones could result from identical TCR molecules that share a barcode. The study found clones above 20 RNA copies held over 98% of effector molecules and under 1% in naive cells. Jurkat TCR RNA spiked in from one cell reportedly remained identifiable amid 850,000 to 1,000,000 naive cells.

This clonotype was seen at least ten times. The antigen is unknown. The sequenced sample was naive CD8+ T cells from blood, with Jurkat cell RNA spiked in. Subset noted: FACS-sorted CD8+CD4-CCR7+CD45RA+ naive T cells. The chain is built from TRBV5-1 and TRBJ2-3; TRBD1 matches 10 bases. This clonotype was obtained from a human donor in good health. Some libraries in this study had Jurkat cell RNA spiked in. The CDR3 here is CASSPFWGDRGPDTQYF. CDR3 nucleotide sequence: TGCGCCAGCAGCCCTTTTTGGGGGGACAGGGGCCCAGATACGCAGTATTTT. The variable domain in full, completed from reference TRBV5-1 and TRBJ2-3, reads KAGVTQTPRYLIKTRGQQVTLSCSPISGHRSVSWYQQTPGQGLQFLFEYFSETQRNKGNFPGRFSGRQFSNSRSEMNVSTLELGDSALYLCASSPFWGDRGPDTQYFGPGTRLTVL.